In its sample, the clone carrying this T cell receptor (beta chain) was seen a few times. Its target is unknown. Sequencing targeted expressed TCRB transcripts, as all isolated RNA had been reverse transcribed. Libraries were prepared by immunoSEQ multiplex PCR; TCRdb keeps only in-frame clonotypes and omits some of them. Of hundreds of thousands of clones in the sample, 30% were seen once. These data come from a study of beta chain features in type 1 diabetes. Findings of the study overall: HLA effects on TCRB rearrangement stayed unresolved here. When cDNA is sequenced, cells with high TCR expression could be over-represented.

The sequence derives from a man aged 18 to 30 in good health. Sequenced: naive CD4+ T cells from blood.

Written as DNA, the CDR3 is TGTGCCACCTCCTTACCTAGCACAGATACGCAGTATTTT. Translation gives CATSLPSTDTQYF. The V and J genes are TRBV28 and TRBJ2-3; no firm D call. Trimming shortened V by 10 bases and J by 0 bases, and 11 bases separated the two germline ends. From germline, CDR1 is MDHEN and CDR2 SYDVKM. The CDR3 covers 13 residues.